Listed below are T cell receptor beta chains from one sample, sequenced in a study of beta chain features in type 1 diabetes. The data were produced by immunoSEQ multiplex PCR, yet TCRdb's version contains in-frame clones alone and is incomplete. The data contain about 740,000 clones, roughly 13% of them singletons. Sequencing input: naive CD4+ T cells from blood. The receptors here all came from a man between 18 and 35 years old with type 1 diabetes. The CDR3 runs from the conserved cysteine through the conserved F or W. The D gene is left open where the match is weak. Rows may omit the clone size; those that give it use once, few, many or a size class.

clone size | D gene | CDR3 length | J gene | V gene | CDR3 DNA | CDR3 protein
NA | NA | 14 | TRBJ2-7 | TRBV7-9 | TGTGCCAGCAGCCCCCTCGGCCCCGGCTACGAGCAGTACTTC | CASSPLGPGYEQYF
few | NA | 16 | TRBJ2-3 | TRBV14 | TGTGCCAGCAGCCGAATATCAGGGGTGCAAGGAGATACGCAGTATTTT | CASSRISGVQGDTQYF
few | TRBD2 | 16 | TRBJ2-3 | TRBV6-6 | TGTGCCAGCAGTTACGGTCAGCGGGGGTTTCAAGATACGCAGTATTTT | CASSYGQRGFQDTQYF
few | NA | 11 | TRBJ1-2 | TRBV29-1 | TGCAGCGTTGTCTCCCCAAAGGGCTACACCTTC | CSVVSPKGYTF
few | NA | 14 | TRBJ2-5 | TRBV9 | TGTGCCAGCAGCGTCGGAACAGGGCAAGAGACCCAGTACTTC | CASSVGTGQETQYF
NA | NA | 18 | TRBJ1-5 | TRBV7-2 | TGTGCCAGCAGCTTAGCCCCCGAGGGGCGTTTGAACAATCAGCCCCAGCATTTT | CASSLAPEGRLNNQPQHF
few | NA | 14 | TRBJ2-5 | TRBV2 | TGTGCCAGCAGTTCCCTGACCGACAGCCCAGAGCAGTACTTC | CASSSLTDSPEQYF
few | NA | 13 | TRBJ2-2 | TRBV4-1 | TGCGCCAGCAGCCTACAGGACGGAAGGGAGCTGTTTTTT | CASSLQDGRELFF
NA | TRBD2 | 14 | TRBJ2-3 | TRBV9 | TGTGCCAGCAGCGAGACTAGCTTTCCAGATACGCAGTATTTT | CASSETSFPDTQYF
few | NA | 17 | TRBJ2-6 | TRBV7-6 | TGTGCCAGCAGCCCGTTGAAAGGACCCTCTGGGGCCAACGTCCTGACTTTC | CASSPLKGPSGANVLTF
NA | TRBD1 | 14 | TRBJ1-2 | TRBV30 | TGTGCCTGGAGTGTACGGCAGGGGGCTCGCGGCTACACCTTC | CAWSVRQGARGYTF
NA | NA | 14 | TRBJ1-5 | TRBV9 | TGTGCCAGCAGCGTAGGATCAGTCAATCAGCCCCAGCATTTT | CASSVGSVNQPQHF
NA | TRBD2 | 15 | TRBJ2-7 | TRBV18 | TGTGCCAGCTCACCGGGACTAGCGGGGGGCTACGAGCAGTACTTC | CASSPGLAGGYEQYF
NA | NA | 15 | TRBJ1-5 | TRBV4-1 | TGCGCCAGCAGCGACTTATCAGGTAGCAATCAGCCCCAGCATTTT | CASSDLSGSNQPQHF
NA | TRBD2 | 12 | TRBJ2-5 | TRBV27 | TGTGCCACATCCAAATGGGGAGGGGCCCAGTACTTC | CATSKWGGAQYF
few | NA | 13 | TRBJ2-7 | TRBV6-1 | TGTGCCAGCAGTGAAAGGGCGACAAACGAGCAGTACTTC | CASSERATNEQYF
NA | NA | 14 | TRBJ2-5 | TRBV5-6 | TGTGCCAGCGCTCGGGACCTGTTGGGAGAGACCCAGTACTTC | CASARDLLGETQYF
NA | NA | 13 | TRBJ1-4 | TRBV6-5 | TGTGCCAGCAGAAACCGGGGGGCCGAAAAACTGTTTTTT | CASRNRGAEKLFF
NA | NA | 14 | TRBJ2-5 | TRBV28 | TGTGCCAGCAGTTTGGGTGTGCCCCCGGAGACCCAGTACTTC | CASSLGVPPETQYF
few | NA | 15 | TRBJ1-5 | TRBV7-9 | TGTGCCAGCAGCTTAGGAGAAATGGGCAATCAGCCCCAGCATTTT | CASSLGEMGNQPQHF
few | TRBD1 | 12 | TRBJ1-2 | TRBV10-3 | TGTGCCATCACCGACAGGGAGTCGGGCTACACCTTC | CAITDRESGYTF
NA | NA | 15 | TRBJ2-2 | TRBV5-1 | TGCGCCAGCAGCTTGTCCGACGGGAACACCGGGGAGCTGTTTTTT | CASSLSDGNTGELFF
few | NA | 16 | TRBJ2-7 | TRBV6-5 | TGTGCCAGCAGTTACTCGAACGAGGGTCCTTTTTACGAGCAGTACTTC | CASSYSNEGPFYEQYF
NA | NA | 15 | TRBJ2-1 | TRBV7-6 | TGTGCCAGCAGCTTAGGACCGCTCCTTTGGGGGGAGCAGTTCTTC | CASSLGPLLWGEQFF
few | NA | 15 | TRBJ2-5 | TRBV2 | TGTGCCAGCAGTGTGGACCCGGTCCGGGGGGAGACCCAGTACTTC | CASSVDPVRGETQYF
NA | NA | 13 | TRBJ1-2 | TRBV6-1 | TGTGCCAGCAGTGTAACAGGGATGTATGGCTACACCTTC | CASSVTGMYGYTF
few | NA | 11 | TRBJ2-7 | TRBV7-9 | TGTGCCAGCAGCCCACAGTGGGAGCAGTACTTC | CASSPQWEQYF
NA | NA | 12 | TRBJ2-6 | TRBV19 | TGTGCCAGTAGAATGGGGGCCAACGTCCTGACTTTC | CASRMGANVLTF
few | NA | 14 | TRBJ1-3 | TRBV28 | TGTGCCAGCAGTTTGGGGACCCCCGAGGCCGACATATATTTT | CASSLGTPEADIYF
few | NA | 13 | TRBJ2-7 | TRBV30 | TGTGCCTGGAACCCTCAGAGCTCCTACGAGCAGTACTTC | CAWNPQSSYEQYF
few | NA | 14 | TRBJ2-7 | TRBV29-1 | TGCAGCGTTAGGGAGCGGGACAGTTCCTACGAGCAGTACTTC | CSVRERDSSYEQYF
NA | NA | 12 | TRBJ1-2 | TRBV28 | TGTGCAGGGGCGACGGCAAACTATGGCTACACCTTC | CAGATANYGYTF
NA | NA | 18 | TRBJ2-5 | TRBV11-2 | TGTGCCAGCAGCTTAGGTCGGGCTAGGAACCTAGGCTCAGAGACCCAGTACTTC | CASSLGRARNLGSETQYF
NA | NA | 15 | TRBJ1-3 | TRBV6-5 | TGTGCCAGCAGTTACTCGGCAGTCTCTGGAAACACCATATATTTT | CASSYSAVSGNTIYF
few | NA | 15 | TRBJ1-1 | TRBV5-4 | TGTGCCAGCAGCTTGGAAAACAGGGTGAACACTGAAGCTTTCTTT | CASSLENRVNTEAFF
NA | NA | 13 | TRBJ1-3 | TRBV7-7 | TGTGCTAGCAGCTTAAACAGTGGAAACACCATATATTTT | CASSLNSGNTIYF
NA | NA | 14 | TRBJ1-1 | TRBV6-4 | TGTGCCAGCGGGCAGGGCCCTAAGGACACTGAAGCTTTCTTT | CASGQGPKDTEAFF
NA | NA | 18 | TRBJ2-6 | TRBV7-9 | TGTGCCAGCAGCTTAGTTCGGGGGAGTTCAAATAGGGCCAACGTCCTGACTTTC | CASSLVRGSSNRANVLTF
few | NA | 12 | TRBJ1-2 | TRBV10-3 | TGTGCCACCCTCCGGGACAACTATGGCTACACCTTC | CATLRDNYGYTF
few | TRBD1 | 15 | TRBJ1-1 | TRBV6-5 | TGTGCCAGCAGTCCCACGGACAGGATGAACACTGAAGCTTTCTTT | CASSPTDRMNTEAFF
NA | NA | 15 | TRBJ1-5 | TRBV11-2 | TGTGCCAGCAGCTTAGATGCCGGCAGCAATCAGCCCCAGCATTTT | CASSLDAGSNQPQHF
NA | NA | 15 | TRBJ1-2 | TRBV7-9 | TGTGCCAGCACTAGGGGGGCATCGTTTCGCTATGGCTACACCTTC | CASTRGASFRYGYTF
NA | NA | 13 | TRBJ1-6 | TRBV7-9 | TGTGCCAGCAGCCCCACAGATAATTCACCCCTCCACTTT | CASSPTDNSPLHF
NA | TRBD1 | 14 | TRBJ2-1 | TRBV6-6 | TGTGCCAGCAGTTCCACGGACAGGGTGAATGAGCAGTTCTTC | CASSSTDRVNEQFF
few | NA | 15 | TRBJ1-1 | TRBV4-1 | TGCGCCAGCAGCCAAGGTCACAGTGAGAACACTGAAGCTTTCTTT | CASSQGHSENTEAFF
NA | TRBD1 | 12 | TRBJ2-3 | TRBV7-8 | TGTGCCAGCAGCGCCCAGGGGGACCCCGAGTATTTT | CASSAQGDPEYF
NA | TRBD1 | 13 | TRBJ1-1 | TRBV29-1 | TGCAGCGCGGGGGGACAGGAGAACACTGAAGCTTTCTTT | CSAGGQENTEAFF
few | NA | 12 | TRBJ1-1 | TRBV29-1 | TGCAGCGTGGGACATATGAACACTGAAGCTTTCTTT | CSVGHMNTEAFF
NA | NA | 13 | TRBJ1-2 | TRBV7-9 | TGTGCCAGCAGCCCACAGGGAGACTATGGCTACACCTTC | CASSPQGDYGYTF
NA | TRBD2 | 14 | TRBJ2-1 | TRBV25-1 | TGTGCCAGCAGTGATTCACAGAGCGGGGCTTTGAGGTTCTTC | CASSDSQSGALRFF
few | NA | 20 | TRBJ1-6 | TRBV19 | TGTGCCAGTAGTATGAGGGCAGGGAACAAAGAGCAACTTTATAATTCACCCCTCCACTTT | CASSMRAGNKEQLYNSPLHF
few | TRBD1 | 14 | TRBJ2-3 | TRBV5-1 | TGCGCCAGCAGCTTTCCCCAGGGGGCAGATACGCAGTATTTT | CASSFPQGADTQYF
NA | NA | 16 | TRBJ2-1 | TRBV7-9 | TGTGCCAGCAGCTTAATTCCCGAGATATCCTACAATGAGCAGTTCTTC | CASSLIPEISYNEQFF
NA | NA | 14 | TRBJ2-3 | TRBV25-1 | TGTGCCAGCCTTCGACAGGGAGGAGCAGATACGCAGTATTTT | CASLRQGGADTQYF
NA | NA | 10 | TRBJ1-2 | TRBV2 | TGTGCCAGCAGCCCGGGGCAGAACACCTTC | CASSPGQNTF